This T cell receptor (beta chain) derives from a study of blood T cell repertoires in COVID-19. Background on the study: PBMCs, B-cell-depleted T cells, or T cells were the source of the cDNA or gDNA that made up the material.

Seattle's enrolled individuals joined amid active infection and were then monitored longitudinally. Sequencing used immunoSEQ multiplex PCR; TCRdb keeps in-frame clones, though not all of them. The sample holds 250,000 to 350,000 clones, 65% to 85% seen once. The germline V and J ends were trimmed by 7 bases and 0 bases, with 18 bases remaining between them. The germline V gene has CDR1 MNHNY and CDR2 SVGAGI (reference sequence). This CDR3 comprises 16 residues. The source is a human donor with COVID-19, enrolled during active disease. The donor label of this sample is uncertain. The specimen sequenced was peripheral blood. This chain links TRBV6-6 with TRBJ1-1; D is undetermined. The DNA of the CDR3 is TGTGCCAGCACCGCACGTGCCGGGTCCATGAACACTGAAGCTTTCTTT. Translating it yields CASTARAGSMNTEAFF.